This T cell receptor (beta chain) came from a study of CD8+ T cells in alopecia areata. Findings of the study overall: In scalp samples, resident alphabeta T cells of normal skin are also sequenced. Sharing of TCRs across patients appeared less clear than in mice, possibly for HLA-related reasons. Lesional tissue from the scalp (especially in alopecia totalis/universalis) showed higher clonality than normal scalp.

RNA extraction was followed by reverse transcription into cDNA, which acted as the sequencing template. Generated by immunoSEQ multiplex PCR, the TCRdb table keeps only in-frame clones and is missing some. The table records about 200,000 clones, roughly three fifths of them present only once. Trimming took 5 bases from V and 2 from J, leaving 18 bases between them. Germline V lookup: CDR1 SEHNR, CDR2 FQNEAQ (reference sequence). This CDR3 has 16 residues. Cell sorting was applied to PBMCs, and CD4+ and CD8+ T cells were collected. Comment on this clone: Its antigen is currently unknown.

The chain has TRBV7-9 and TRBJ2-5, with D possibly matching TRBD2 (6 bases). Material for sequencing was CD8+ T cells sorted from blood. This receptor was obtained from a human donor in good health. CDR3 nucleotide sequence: TGTGCCAGCAGCCCGGACGGTAGCGGAACGCAAGAGACCCAGTACTTC. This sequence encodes CASSPDGSGTQETQYF.